This TCR beta chain was recovered during a study of OX40 agonist ivuxolimab in advanced cancers. At the level of the whole study: Ivuxolimab was an agonistic, fully human IgG2 monoclonal antibody directed against OX40 (CD134), a costimulatory receptor. Prior anti-PD-1, anti-PD-L1 or anti-CTLA-4 therapy was permitted, and roughly two fifths of dose-escalation patients had received checkpoint inhibitors. In the dose-escalation cohort, approximately 82% of patients were male, and the mean age was 60 years with a range of roughly 23 to 79. Of the approximately 50 patients in dose escalation, 19 had hepatocellular carcinoma, roughly 15 had melanoma, 9 had renal cell carcinoma and 9 had head and neck cancer. Intravenous ivuxolimab was administered to patients every 2 weeks at six dose levels: 0.01, 0.1, 0.3, 1.5, 3 and 10 mg/kg. Peripheral TCRbeta sequencing aimed to test whether ivuxolimab altered TCR sequence diversity and caused clonal T-cell expansion. Three dose-escalation patients achieved partial responses, one with hepatocellular carcinoma and two with cutaneous melanoma. The paper covers the monotherapy dose-escalation part of the phase I ivuxolimab trial, which included N ≈ 57 patients.

For this clone: Its recognized antigen is unknown. Base qualities are not at hand, and no much larger clone is one base apart.

The germline V gene provides CDR1 SGHAT and CDR2 FQNNGV. Its CDR3 holds 14 amino acids, cysteine through phenylalanine. Only CDR3 DNA is held: 42 bases, read in frame from base 1. Trimming at the junction amounts to 5 bases on V and 4 bases on J, and the germline ends lie 12 bases apart. To sequence the TCRbeta CDR3 region, genomic DNA was isolated from the sorted cells. The immunoSEQ Assay was used for sequencing of TCRbeta CDR3 regions. TCRdb obtained this table from immuneACCESS and retained in-frame rearrangements with V and J assigned. These tables miss some clones; where compared with another copy, unresolved V genes account for less than half of the shortfall, and the remainder is unexplained. Counted in this sample were about 51,000 clones; around four fifths of them appeared once. The ten largest clonotypes hold around 25% of the sample. Beyond this particular receptor, the publication reports: After ivuxolimab, expanded clones were on average more numerous among CD8+ T cells than among CD4+ T cells. Low levels of normalized T-cell clonal expansion were also seen in some patients who did not respond. In the 0.1-3.0 mg/kg groups, partial responders had among the lowest normalized peripheral clonal expansion, particularly in CD8+ T cells. Clonal expansion of both CD4+ and CD8+ blood T cells was observed from baseline to week 6 at doses 0.1 to 3.0 mg/kg. The antigen specificity of the peripheral T cells that underwent clonal expansion was not determined.

The trial excluded patients who had a history of autoimmune disease or were on systemic immunosuppression. Peripheral blood for TCR sequencing was drawn from every dose cohort at baseline, at cycle 4 day 1 and at cycle 7 day 1. Samples came from an open-label, multicenter, first-in-human phase I dose-escalation trial of ivuxolimab. The trial enrolled adults with locally advanced or metastatic head and neck squamous cell, hepatocellular, melanoma or renal cell carcinoma. Before TCR sequencing, CD4+ T cells and CD8+ T cells were sorted from peripheral blood as separate populations. The source is an adult with an advanced solid tumor such as melanoma, head and neck, liver or kidney cancer. The chain employs TRBV11-2 and TRBJ2-1; no confident D gene assignment can be made. Sequenced material: CD4+ or CD8+ T cells sorted from blood, taken in a trial of the OX40 agonist ivuxolimab. The CDR3 protein: CASSLVGGYNEQFF. The nucleotide sequence reads TGTGCCAGCAGCCTAGTCGGCGGATACAATGAGCAGTTCTTC.